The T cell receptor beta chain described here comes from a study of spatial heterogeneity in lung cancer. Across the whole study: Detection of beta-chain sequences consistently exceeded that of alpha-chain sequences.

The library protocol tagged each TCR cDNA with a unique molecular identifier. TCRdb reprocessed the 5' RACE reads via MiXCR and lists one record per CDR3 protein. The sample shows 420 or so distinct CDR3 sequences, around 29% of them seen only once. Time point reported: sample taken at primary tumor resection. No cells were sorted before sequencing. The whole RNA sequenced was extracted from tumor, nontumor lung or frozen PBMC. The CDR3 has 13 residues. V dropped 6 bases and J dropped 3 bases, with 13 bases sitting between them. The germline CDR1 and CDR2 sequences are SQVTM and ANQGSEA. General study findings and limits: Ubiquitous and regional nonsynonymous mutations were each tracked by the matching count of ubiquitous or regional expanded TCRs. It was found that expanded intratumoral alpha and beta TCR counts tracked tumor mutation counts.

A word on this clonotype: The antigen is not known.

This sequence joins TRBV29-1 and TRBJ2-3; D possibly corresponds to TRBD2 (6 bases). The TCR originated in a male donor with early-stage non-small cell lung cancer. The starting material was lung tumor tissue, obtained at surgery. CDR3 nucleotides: TGCAGCGTCTTGGGGGGTACGACAGATACGCAGTATTTT. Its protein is CSVLGGTTDTQYF.